Detailed here is one TCR beta chain. It lacks a known antigen. Base qualities are not recorded, but no much larger clone differs from it by a single base. TCRbeta CDR3 regions were amplified from genomic DNA using the immunoSEQ Assay, a bias-controlled multiplex PCR. The original methods were these. The number of nucleated cells in each sample was estimated from the amplification of reference gene primers within the assay. To quantify the absolute abundance of each unique TCRbeta CDR3 rearrangement, sequence reads were collapsed and filtered. For each sample, productive Simpson clonality was calculated by taking the square root of Simpson's diversity index across productive rearrangements. TCRdb carries this immuneACCESS record with in-frame sequences only. Its versions omit some clonotypes, under half of them owing to an unresolved V gene in the studies checked, with the rest unexplained. The DNA was the basis for D and trimming; V, J and clone size are from that table. In this sample the table shows 300,000 to 350,000 clones, approximately 84% of which occur a single time. Roughly 0.94% of the sample is held by the ten biggest clonotypes.

Enrolling through a virtual design, the prospective study's participants ranged in age from roughly 18 to 90 years and lived across around 25 United States geographic areas. In the prospective study, participants were assigned to cohorts based on the clinical history participants reported in a screening survey and a study questionnaire. Recovered participants in ImmuneRACE Cohort 3 were defined as having two consecutive negative NP/OP PCR tests, clearance from a healthcare professional, or resolution of symptoms. In the prospective study, mobile phlebotomists collected whole blood, serum and a nasopharyngeal or oropharyngeal swab from each participant. Over a roughly two-month period, participants in the prospective study had the option of providing additional blood draws and questionnaires. Prospective study blood samples were shipped either frozen or at room temperature before DNA extraction.

The data were obtained in a study of blood T cell repertoires in COVID-19 (dated by TCRdb to the early 2020s). Describing the broader study: Collaborator samples came from the United States, Italy and Spain and covered acute and convalescent phases of COVID-19. The material from the prospective study consisted of cDNA or gDNA derived from T cells, B-cell-depleted T cells, or PBMCs. The dataset comprised deeply sampled blood TCRbeta repertoires from subjects exposed to, actively infected with, or recovered from COVID-19. The repertoires were made available in a free public database intended to serve as a resource for research on the immune response to SARS-CoV-2. Samples were obtained from the ongoing ImmuneRACE study (first 160 participants) and from some 1,300 subjects provided by 6 global collaborators. A de-identified subject ID, COVID-19 status, age in years and sex were almost always included in the sample metadata. Where available, HLA class I and class II types were taken from metadata supplied by the sample provider and were not determined by assay-based typing.

CDR1 MGHRA and CDR2 YSYEKL were looked up in the germline V gene. The CDR3 has 13 amino acids, counting the end cysteine and phenylalanine. The kept DNA is CDR3 alone, 39 bases in frame from the first base. Trimming takes 1 base from V and 2 bases from J, and the germline ends sit 4 bases apart. Findings and caveats that apply to the study as a whole: The amount of clinical and demographic metadata varied by source and participant and was provided uncurated.

Source material: PBMCs or T cells enriched from blood (not recorded which). The rearranged chain carries TRBV4-1 and TRBJ2-3, with no confidently assigned D gene. The receptor was derived from a woman aged 25 to 45 who had recovered from COVID-19. CDR3 reads: CASSQVITDTQYF. The bases read TGCGCCAGCAGCCAAGTCATCACAGATACGCAGTATTTT.